Presented here are 30 T cell receptor beta chains from one specimen sequenced in a study of PD-1 blockade in classical Hodgkin lymphoma. Repertoires were generated with immunoSEQ multiplex PCR, while TCRdb's copy carries only in-frame clones and drops some. Of 35,000 to 50,000 clones listed, 66% were seen once; the top ten hold over 3%. Time point denoted: cycle 4 day 1 (C4D1), after less than 7 weeks of nivolumab. Every patient had relapsed following autologous stem cell transplantation, and cohorts differed in brentuximab vedotin exposure. Material: peripheral blood mononuclear cells (PBMCs), obtained before the fourth cycle of nivolumab. These receptors were taken from a human donor with classical Hodgkin lymphoma.

The chain recombines TRBV5-6 with TRBJ2-2; possibly TRBD2 for D (6 bases). The V gene lost 5 bases and the J gene lost 5 bases, with 19 bases spanning the gap. This CDR3 region has 16 residues. Per the germline V gene, CDR1 is SGHDT and CDR2 is YYEEEE. The CDR3 DNA sequence: TGTGCCAGCAGTTATACATTACCGGGAGTTACCGGGGAGCTGTTTTTT. Its translation is CASSYTLPGVTGELFF.

V and J are TRBV5-8 and TRBJ2-2; D unclear. The CDR3 covers 17 residues. Trimming shortened V by 4 bases and J by 1 base, and 17 bases separated the two germline ends. The germline CDR1 and CDR2 sequences are SGHTS and YDEGEE. The CDR3 DNA reads TGTGCCAGCAGCCGAGTTCTAGTGTACGGGAACACCGGGGAGCTGTTTTTT. It specifies CASSRVLVYGNTGELFF.

The chain recombines TRBV5-6 with TRBJ1-6; D is perhaps TRBD1 (6 bases). The CDR3 extends over 16 amino acids. Trimming removed 4 bases from V and 6 bases from J, with 17 bases in between. Germline CDR1 is SGHDT and CDR2 is YYEEEE. The CDR3 DNA reads TGTGCCAGCAGCCCCAGACAGGCCGGGGGTAATTCACCCCTCCACTTT. It specifies CASSPRQAGGNSPLHF.

This clone has at least ten counts. Other DNA sequences in this sample translate to the same CDR3. The chain employs TRBV19 and TRBJ1-2; D is unclear. Between the trimmed V and J ends, which lost 0 bases and 6 bases, there was a span of 11 bases. The V gene's germline CDR1 is LNHDA and CDR2 SQIVND (reference sequence). This CDR3 is built from 14 residues. In DNA form, the CDR3 reads TGTGCCAGTAGTATAGAGGCATCGACAAATGGCTACACCTTC. It codes for CASSIEASTNGYTF.

The chain combines TRBV11-1 with TRBJ1-6; D remains unclear. The germline V and J ends were trimmed by 3 bases and 7 bases, with 10 bases remaining between them. Per germline, CDR1 SGHAT and CDR2 FQDESV (reference sequence). This CDR3 spans 14 amino acids. The CDR3 nucleotides read TGTGCCAGCAGCTTTGATCGACCCAATTCACCCCTCCACTTT. It translates to CASSFDRPNSPLHF.

The chain links TRBV9 to TRBJ1-1, with 7 bases that match TRBD1. This CDR3 region has 16 residues. V gave up 3 bases and J gave up 7 bases; unmatched junction bases: 15. The V gene's germline CDR1 is SGDLS and CDR2 YYNGEE. CDR3 amino acids: CASSATPSRGVVEAFF. CDR3 sequence (DNA): TGTGCCAGCAGCGCTACCCCTTCCAGGGGGGTAGTTGAAGCTTTCTTT.

This clone was observed a single time. This chain joins TRBV6-1 and TRBJ2-3, with 9 bases aligning to TRBD1. CDR3 size: 15 residues. V trimming: 10 bases; J trimming: 5 bases; junction bases outside the gene matches: 13. The germline CDR1 and CDR2 sequences are MNHNS and SASEGT. The DNA for the CDR3 is TGTGCCACTCGACAGGGGGGTTATGGGGGAGATACGCAGTATTTT. Its protein is CATRQGGYGGDTQYF.

The genes are TRBV30 and TRBJ2-7; weak D call: TRBD2 (5 bases). From germline, CDR1 is GTSNPN and CDR2 SVGIG (reference sequence). This CDR3 region has 14 residues. V was clipped by 2 bases and J by 0 bases, with 11 bases between them. The CDR3 loop reads CAWSPGVGSYEQYF. CDR3 nucleotide sequence: TGTGCCTGGAGTCCCGGGGTGGGCTCCTACGAGCAGTACTTC.

This clone turned up a few times. V gene TRBV9 combines with J gene TRBJ2-3, with D possibly matching TRBD2 (6 bases). Trimming left V 3 bases short and J 5 bases short, with 10 bases between. Germline V gene sequence: CDR1 SGDLS, CDR2 YYNGEE. The CDR3 is 13 residues long. The CDR3 here is CASSGAGGDTQYF. CDR3 in DNA: TGTGCCAGCAGCGGGGCCGGGGGAGATACGCAGTATTTT.

The CDR3 region is CASSYVGRVVQETQYF. The CDR3 DNA reads as TGTGCCAGCAGTTACGTGGGCAGGGTGGTTCAAGAGACCCAGTACTTC. V gene TRBV6-5 combines with J gene TRBJ2-5; possibly TRBD1 for D (5 bases). Trimming left V 2 bases short and J 2 bases short, with 15 bases between. Per the germline V gene, CDR1 is MNHEY and CDR2 is SVGAGI. The CDR3 sequence is 16 residues long.

The rearrangement links TRBV27 to TRBJ2-7; tentatively, D is TRBD2 (5 bases). Germline assignment: CDR1 MNHEY and CDR2 SMNVEV (reference sequence). V gave up 3 bases and J gave up 3 bases, with 9 bases separating them. The length of the CDR3 is 13 residues. CDR3 in DNA: TGTGCCAGCAGTTTCGGGGAGCTCTACGAGCAGTACTTC. Protein product: CASSFGELYEQYF.

This sequence joins TRBV19 and TRBJ1-5, with D hard to call. The germline CDR1 and CDR2 sequences are LNHDA and SQIVND (reference sequence). V dropped 3 bases and J dropped 0 bases, with 9 bases sitting between them. The CDR3 totals 15 residues. This CDR3 is CASSIWADSNQPQHF. The CDR3 coding sequence is TGTGCCAGTAGTATTTGGGCGGATAGCAATCAGCCCCAGCATTTT. Combining the CDR3 with reference TRBV19 and TRBJ1-5 gives the whole variable domain DGGITQSPKYLFRKEGQNVTLSCEQNLNHDAMYWYRQDPGQGLRLIYYSQIVNDFQKGDIAEGYSVSREKKESFPLTVTSAQKNPTAFYLCASSIWADSNQPQHFGDGTRLSIL.

This rearrangement joins TRBV19 to TRBJ2-5, with 9 bases aligning to TRBD1. This CDR3 has 15 residues. The J segment lost 1 base and the V segment lost 5 bases, leaving 5 bases of the junction unmatched. Germline-derived CDR1 and CDR2 are LNHDA and SQIVND (reference sequence). CDR3 in amino acids: CASSPRTGVQETQYF. CDR3 coding DNA: TGTGCCAGTAGTCCGCGGACAGGGGTCCAAGAGACCCAGTACTTC.

The chain couples TRBV7-6 to TRBJ2-2; D not resolved. The CDR3 runs 17 residues. Germline CDR1 and CDR2: SGHVS and FNYEAQ. V lost 1 base, J lost 1 base, and 13 bases lay in between. This chain's CDR3 is CASSLDSPAGNTGELFF. The CDR3 coding sequence is TGTGCCAGCAGCTTAGATTCTCCGGCAGGGAACACCGGGGAGCTGTTTTTT.

The table lists this clone with a few counts. V and J are TRBV28 and TRBJ1-1; D not certain. Germline V gene data show CDR1 as MDHEN and CDR2 as SYDVKM. The CDR3 runs 12 residues. The V and J ends lost 4 bases and 3 bases respectively, with 6 bases between them. The chain's CDR3 is CASSWSDTEAFF. CDR3 coding DNA: TGTGCCAGCAGTTGGTCGGACACTGAAGCTTTCTTT.

In this sample, this clone turned up a few times. V usage is TRBV11-3 and J usage is TRBJ1-4, with 10 bases that match TRBD1. The V gene end was trimmed by 0 bases and the J gene end by 0 bases; junction bases not matched to a gene: 10. CDR3 length: 20 amino acids. Germline V CDR1 and CDR2: SGHNT, YENEEA. The CDR3 loop reads CASSLEGGQGEIATNEKLFF. In DNA form, the CDR3 reads TGTGCCAGCAGCTTAGAGGGTGGACAGGGGGAAATTGCAACTAATGAAAAACTGTTTTTT.

The chain carries TRBV7-2 and TRBJ1-2; 8 bases line up with TRBD1. The CDR3 sequence is 15 residues long. V trimming: 6 bases; J trimming: 4 bases; junction bases outside the gene matches: 10. CDR1 and CDR2 from the germline V gene are SGHTA and FQGNSA. The CDR3 region has the DNA TGTGCCAGCAGAATGACAGGGGCCCTTGGCTATGGCTACACCTTC. This codes for CASRMTGALGYGYTF.

The chain links TRBV7-2 to TRBJ2-7; TRBD2 agrees at 7 bases. CDR3 length: 15 residues. CDR1 is SGHTA, CDR2 FQGNSA, per germline. Trimming removed 5 bases from V and 0 bases from J; junction bases left unmatched: 7. CDR3 protein: CASSTIAGSSYEQYF. CDR3 DNA sequence: TGTGCCAGCAGCACCATAGCGGGTAGCTCCTACGAGCAGTACTTC.

The J gene is TRBJ2-3, the V gene TRBV4-1, with TRBD2 matching 10 bases. This CDR3 comprises 13 residues. From germline, CDR1 is MGHRA and CDR2 YSYEKL. V shed 6 bases, J shed 3 bases, and the junction held 0 bases outside the gene matches. The CDR3 sequence is CASRLAGTDTQYF. The CDR3 coding sequence is TGCGCCAGCAGACTAGCGGGAACAGATACGCAGTATTTT.

This clone was recorded once. The chain joins TRBV5-8 to TRBJ1-6; weak D call: TRBD1 (6 bases). Germline CDR1 SGHTS, CDR2 YDEGEE. The CDR3 is made up of 15 amino acids. Trimming took off 3 bases at V and 10 bases at J, with 17 bases between the two ends. The CDR3 DNA follows: TGTGCCAGCAGCTCTCGGGACACGGGGGGATCACCCCTCCACTTT. Protein sequence: CASSSRDTGGSPLHF.

This clone has only one observation. The chain couples TRBV9 to TRBJ1-5; D gene ambiguous. This CDR3 is built from 14 residues. Germline CDR1 is SGDLS and CDR2 is YYNGEE. Trimming removed 0 bases from V and 4 bases from J, with 8 bases in between. This CDR3 reads CASSVESENQPQHF. The CDR3 DNA is TGTGCCAGCAGCGTAGAGTCAGAGAATCAGCCCCAGCATTTT.

This clone was recorded once. The genes are TRBV7-8 and TRBJ1-4; the D is unclear. Germline CDR1 and CDR2: SGHVS and FQNEAQ. Between the trimmed V and J ends, which lost 1 base and 10 bases, there was a span of 19 bases. CDR3 length: 16 residues. The CDR3 region has the DNA TGTGCCAGCAGCTTAGAAGGCCTCCTTTATCGGGGAAAACTGTTTTTT. Protein: CASSLEGLLYRGKLFF.

The chain recombines TRBV7-2 with TRBJ2-7, with 9 nucleotides matching TRBD1. After removal of 5 bases from V and 0 bases from J, the junction contained 5 bases not matched to a gene. This CDR3 spans 15 amino acids. Germline V gene sequence: CDR1 SGHTA, CDR2 FQGNSA. CDR3 loop: CASSRGQGNSYEQYF. CDR3 coding DNA: TGTGCCAGCAGCCGGGGACAGGGCAACTCCTACGAGCAGTACTTC.

The V call is TRBV19, the J call TRBJ1-2, with D tentatively TRBD1 (6 bases). V gave up 6 bases and J gave up 2 bases, with 10 bases separating them. The CDR3 is 13 amino acids. Germline V CDR1 and CDR2: LNHDA, SQIVND (reference sequence). The CDR3 here is CASSRDTNYGYTF. The DNA of the CDR3 is TGTGCCAGTAGCAGGGACACCAACTATGGCTACACCTTC. The full variable domain, in which reference TRBV19 and TRBJ1-2 provide the parts outside the CDR3, is DGGITQSPKYLFRKEGQNVTLSCEQNLNHDAMYWYRQDPGQGLRLIYYSQIVNDFQKGDIAEGYSVSREKKESFPLTVTSAQKNPTAFYLCASSRDTNYGYTFGSGTRLTVV.

This clone was counted between two and nine times. This rearrangement joins TRBV5-1 to TRBJ1-2; the D gene is possibly TRBD1 (5 bases). Trimming removed 0 bases from V and 8 bases from J, with 11 bases in between. CDR1 is SGHRS, CDR2 YFSETQ, per germline. CDR3 length equals 13 residues. DNA for the CDR3: TGCGCCAGCAGCTTGGCCAGGGAGTTCGGCTACACCTTC. This encodes CASSLAREFGYTF.

CDR3 sequence: CASSPTGGKVDTQYF. DNA for the CDR3: TGTGCCAGTAGCCCCACCGGGGGGAAAGTAGATACGCAGTATTTT. This chain joins TRBV19 and TRBJ2-3; 7 bases map to TRBD2. The CDR3 extends over 15 amino acids. Per the germline V gene, CDR1 is LNHDA and CDR2 is SQIVND (reference sequence). Losses at the gene ends were 6 bases for V and 5 bases for J; bases not matched to a gene: 11.

J is TRBJ2-3 and V is TRBV9; no reliable D call. Trimming took 4 bases from V and 2 from J, leaving 5 bases between them. Germline assignment: CDR1 SGDLS and CDR2 YYNGEE. The CDR3 length is 12 residues. In DNA form, the CDR3 reads TGTGCCAGCAGCCCCCCCACAGATACGCAGTATTTT. Residues: CASSPPTDTQYF.

This chain joins TRBV5-1 and TRBJ2-5, with D possibly being TRBD2 (6 bases). This CDR3 region has 13 residues. The germline V and J ends were trimmed by 0 bases and 9 bases, with 12 bases remaining between them. CDR1 and CDR2 from the germline V gene are SGHRS and YFSETQ. Here the CDR3 DNA reads TGCGCCAGCAGCTTGGACAGTAGGGAGGCCCAGTACTTC. Encoded protein: CASSLDSREAQYF.

The chain combines TRBV2 with TRBJ1-1; D not resolved. Germline V gene data show CDR1 as SNHLY and CDR2 as FYNNEI. V dropped 4 bases and J dropped 8 bases, with 8 bases sitting between them. The CDR3 covers 11 residues. CDR3 region: CASSAGREAFF. The CDR3 region has the DNA TGTGCCAGCAGTGCGGGCAGAGAAGCTTTCTTT.

The chain joins TRBV27 to TRBJ1-6, with D unresolved. Germline CDR1 reads MNHEY; CDR2 reads SMNVEV (reference sequence). CDR3 length: 13 residues. Trimming stripped 1 base from V and 8 bases from J, with 6 bases between. The CDR3: CASSLYSYSPLHF. For the CDR3, the DNA is TGTGCCAGCAGTTTATATAGTTATTCACCCCTCCACTTT.